Shown below are 30 T cell receptor beta chains from a single sample sequenced in a study of cytomegalovirus exposure and HLA in healthy donors. Amplification used 60 Vbeta primers and 13 Jbeta primers. The data were produced by immunoSEQ multiplex PCR, yet TCRdb's version contains in-frame clones alone and is incomplete. This sample carries approximately 140,000 clones, approximately 84% of them seen once, and the ten largest clones take around 3%. The sequencing sample was made of PBMCs. The receptor source for this set is a boy aged 2 to 9 in good health and CMV-seronegative.

The chain is built from TRBV9 and TRBJ2-2; the D is unclear. In germline, CDR1 is SGDLS, CDR2 YYNGEE. V lost 4 bases and J 7 bases, leaving 14 bases between the germline ends. The CDR3 contains 14 residues. CDR3 nucleotides: TGTGCCAGCAGCCCGTCACTCGGTGGCGGGGAGCTGTTTTTT. It is translated as CASSPSLGGGELFF.

The V gene is TRBV6-6, the J gene TRBJ1-4, with a tentative D call TRBD1 (6 bases). V lost 4 bases and J 3 bases, leaving 9 bases between the germline ends. The CDR3 consists of 14 residues. Germline V gene sequence: CDR1 MNHNY, CDR2 SVGAGI (reference sequence). The CDR3 DNA is TGTGCCAGCAGTTCGGCAGGGGCTAATGAAAAACTGTTTTTT. Protein: CASSSAGANEKLFF.

The chain joins TRBV4-1 to TRBJ2-7; possible D gene TRBD1, 5 bases. The V gene's germline CDR1 is MGHRA and CDR2 YSYEKL. The CDR3 is 19 amino acids. Trimming removed 0 bases at V and 3 bases at J, with 24 bases between. The CDR3 DNA reads as TGCGCCAGCAGCCAAGATTCATGTAAGGCCTCCCAGGGCCTCTACGAGCAGTACGTC. It is translated as CASSQDSCKASQGLYEQYV.

The chain combines TRBV19 with TRBJ1-5, with 7 positions matching TRBD1. The CDR3 length is 18 residues. The junction had 11 bases not matched to a gene; V was cut back by 3 bases and J by 0 bases. Germline loops: CDR1 LNHDA, CDR2 SQIVND (reference sequence). CDR3: CASSMEGQNFYSNQPQHF. The CDR3 coding sequence is TGTGCCAGTAGTATGGAGGGACAGAATTTTTATAGCAATCAGCCCCAGCATTTT.

V usage is TRBV5-6 and J usage is TRBJ2-5; TRBD2 matches 10 bases. Germline V CDR1 and CDR2: SGHDT, YYEEEE. V dropped 3 bases and J dropped 1; count of bases not matched to a gene: 3. This CDR3 is 15 amino acids long. CDR3 amino acids: CASSYTSGAQETQYF. CDR3 DNA: TGTGCCAGCAGCTACACTAGCGGGGCCCAAGAGACCCAGTACTTC.

V is TRBV4-3 and J is TRBJ2-7; TRBD2 might be the D (5 bases). Trimming removed 0 bases from V and 1 base from J, with 7 bases in between. CDR1 and CDR2 (germline): LGHNA, YSLEER. This CDR3 contains 14 residues. As DNA, the CDR3 is TGCGCCAGCAGCCAAGATGGAGGATCCTACGAGCAGTACTTC. Its translation is CASSQDGGSYEQYF.

CDR3 sequence (DNA): TGTGCCAGCAGCCAAGGTTACCGGGACAGGACCTATGGCTACACCTTC. This gives the protein CASSQGYRDRTYGYTF. The V gene is TRBV14, the J gene TRBJ1-2, with 8 bases lining up with TRBD1. The V gene end was trimmed by 1 base and the J gene end by 4 bases; junction bases not matched to a gene: 8. Germline V CDR1 and CDR2: SGHDN, FVKESK. CDR3 length equals 16 residues.

The chain combines TRBV7-2 with TRBJ1-3, with 8 bases lining up with TRBD1. The germline V gene has CDR1 SGHTA and CDR2 FQGNSA. Germline trimming cut 3 bases from V and 3 bases from J; bases unmatched to any gene: 7. CDR3 length equals 16 residues. The CDR3 is CASSFPTGALGNTIYF. CDR3 bases: TGTGCCAGCAGCTTCCCGACAGGGGCCCTTGGAAACACCATATATTTT.

The genes are TRBV5-7 and TRBJ1-2, with 11 bases aligning to TRBD1. TRBV5-7 is reported as an ORF; its role is uncertain. There are 17 residues in the CDR3. After removal of 5 bases from V and 8 bases from J, the junction contained 17 bases not matched to a gene. The CDR3 sequence is CASSSPLSPGQGGGYTF. The CDR3 DNA follows: TGTGCCAGCAGTTCGCCCCTTTCACCGGGACAGGGGGGAGGCTACACCTTC.

This clone was picked up a small number of times. This chain uses TRBV6-1 with TRBJ1-5, with TRBD1 matching 7 bases. The germline V gene encodes CDR1 MNHNS and CDR2 SASEGT. The V gene end was trimmed by 3 bases and the J gene end by 6 bases; junction bases not matched to a gene: 5. The length of the CDR3 is 14 residues. The CDR3 loop reads CASSDLQGFQPQHF. The CDR3 DNA reads TGTGCCAGCAGTGACTTACAGGGGTTTCAGCCCCAGCATTTT.

The chain has TRBV7-6 and TRBJ1-2; 8 positions agree with TRBD1. CDR3 length: 14 residues. V dropped 5 bases and J dropped 1; count of bases not matched to a gene: 3. CDR1 SGHVS and CDR2 FNYEAQ come from the germline V gene. CDR3 coding DNA: TGTGCCAGCAGCCGCACAGGGGGTAACTATGGCTACACCTTC. Translated: CASSRTGGNYGYTF.

V usage is TRBV5-3 and J usage is TRBJ1-1, with D possibly TRBD1 on 5 matching bases. TRBV5-3 is designated an ORF whose function remains uncertain. Trimming stripped 0 bases from V and 0 bases from J, with 18 bases between. This CDR3 comprises 18 residues. The CDR3 DNA sequence: TGTGCCAGAAGCTTGGAGACAGAGAGCCGAGTTATGAACACTGAAGCTTTCTTT. Protein: CARSLETESRVMNTEAFF.

The genes are TRBV6-5 and TRBJ2-2, with 9 bases lining up with TRBD1. The ends lost 6 bases at V and 7 bases at J; junction bases unmatched: 6. Germline values: CDR1 MNHEY, CDR2 SVGAGI. This CDR3 contains 14 residues. In DNA, the CDR3 is TGTGCCAGCAGGGAGGGACAGGGTGGCGGGGAGCTGTTTTTT. Its protein is CASREGQGGGELFF.

This clone has only a few counts. The gene calls are TRBV13 and TRBJ2-7, with a weak D call TRBD1 (6 bases). CDR3 length: 14 residues. From germline, CDR1 is PRHDT and CDR2 FYEKMQ (reference sequence). V was cut by 0 bases and J by 2 bases, with 8 bases left in between. CDR3 sequence: CASSLGRGTYEQYF. CDR3 DNA sequence: TGTGCCAGCAGCTTAGGCAGGGGCACCTACGAGCAGTACTTC.

The chain is built from TRBV18 and TRBJ2-4; 7 bases are a match to TRBD1. With 1 base clipped from V and 4 bases from J, the junction kept 4 bases outside the gene matches. CDR1 and CDR2 (germline): KGHSH, LQKENI. This CDR3 spans 15 amino acids. The CDR3 DNA is TGTGCCAGCTCACCACAGACAGGGTCGAAAAACATTCAGTACTTC. It yields the protein CASSPQTGSKNIQYF.

The chain is built from TRBV6-4 and TRBJ2-2, with TRBD2 matching over 7 bases. This CDR3 contains 15 residues. V was clipped by 4 bases and J by 1 base; unmatched bases: 3. Looked up from germline, CDR1 is MRHNA and CDR2 is SNTAGT. CDR3 sequence: CASSATSENTGELFF. CDR3 nucleotide sequence: TGTGCCAGCAGTGCCACTAGCGAGAACACCGGGGAGCTGTTTTTT.

The rearrangement links TRBV7-9 to TRBJ2-1, with 7 bases fitting TRBD2. CDR1 and CDR2 from the germline V gene are SEHNR and FQNEAQ (reference sequence). J gave up 8 bases and V 1 base, and 2 bases lay outside the gene matches. The length of the CDR3 is 13 residues. The CDR3 bases are TGTGCCAGCAGCTTAGGGGGAGGGTATGAGCAGTTCTTC. It specifies CASSLGGGYEQFF.

This clone was detected a few times. Its ends do not fully match the called genes, so a read error is possible. This rearrangement joins TRBV7-9 to TRBJ1-3; D unresolved. The CDR3 runs to 16 residues. Germline values: CDR1 SEHNR, CDR2 FQNEAQ (reference sequence). For the CDR3, the DNA is TGTTCCAGCAGCCCTACCGAGGTGAGGGCTGGAAACACCATATATTTT. This sequence encodes CSSSPTEVRAGNTIYF.

In nucleotides, the CDR3 is TGTGCCAGCACTACCCGACAGGGGGGCACTGAAGCTTTCTTT. It specifies CASTTRQGGTEAFF. The J gene is TRBJ1-1, the V gene TRBV2, with TRBD1 matching 9 bases. After removal of 7 bases from V and 4 bases from J, the junction contained 7 bases not matched to a gene. Germline values: CDR1 SNHLY, CDR2 FYNNEI. This CDR3 region has 14 residues. The full variable domain, its missing parts supplied by reference TRBV2 and TRBJ1-1, is EPEVTQTPSHQVTQMGQEVILRCVPISNHLYFYWYRQILGQKVEFLVSFYNNEISEKSEIFDDQFSVERPDGSNFTLKIRSTKLEDSAMYFCASTTRQGGTEAFFGQGTRLTVV.

This clone was found once. The chain joins TRBV7-2 to TRBJ1-5, with no clear D. CDR1 is SGHTA, CDR2 FQGNSA, per germline. This CDR3 has 13 residues. Trimming pared 3 bases from V and 9 bases from J, leaving 12 bases between. CDR3 sequence (DNA): TGTGCCAGCAGCTTCGAACGACAAGCGCCCCAGCATTTT. Amino acid sequence: CASSFERQAPQHF.

Only one count was recorded for this clone. J is TRBJ1-2 and V is TRBV19; possible D gene TRBD1, 6 bases. CDR1 LNHDA and CDR2 SQIVND come from the germline V gene (reference sequence). The CDR3 extends over 14 amino acids. Between the trimmed V and J ends, which lost 7 bases and 4 bases, there was a span of 16 bases. CDR3 loop: CASTPRRGAYGYTF. The CDR3 nucleotides read TGTGCCAGTACCCCCCGTCGGGGGGCCTATGGCTACACCTTC.

The chain has TRBV6-5 and TRBJ2-3; tentative D call: TRBD1 (6 bases). Germline V gives CDR1 MNHEY, CDR2 SVGAGI. V was trimmed by 6 bases and J by 2 bases, leaving 15 bases between them. The CDR3 totals 15 residues. CDR3 coding DNA: TGTGCCAGCAGCCTGGGGGCAGGGGCCACAGATACGCAGTATTTT. This translates into CASSLGAGATDTQYF.

This chain uses TRBV7-9 with TRBJ2-1; D uncertain. The CDR3 consists of 15 residues. Germline values: CDR1 SEHNR, CDR2 FQNEAQ (reference sequence). The V end was cut by 3 bases, the J end by 3 bases, with 12 bases between. In DNA, the CDR3 is TGTGCCAGCAGCTTGCTCGGTGTAAACTACAATGAGCAGTTCTTC. Its translation: CASSLLGVNYNEQFF. The full variable domain, rest sourced from reference TRBV7-9 and TRBJ2-1, is DTGVSQNPRHKITKRGQNVTFRCDPISEHNRLYWYRQTLGQGPEFLTYFQNEAQLEKSRLLSDRFSAERPKGSFSTLEIQRTEQGDSAMYLCASSLLGVNYNEQFFGPGTRLTVL.

In the case of this clone: One end of the junction does not line up with germline, which may come from a read error. The rearrangement joins TRBV7-9 to TRBJ2-1, with unresolved D. The germline gives CDR1 SEHNR, CDR2 FQNEAQ (reference sequence). This CDR3 contains 17 residues. CDR3 loop: CSSSQPLRFGSYNEQFF. The CDR3 bases are TGTTCCAGCAGCCAACCCTTGCGGTTTGGGTCCTACAATGAGCAGTTCTTC.

The chain joins TRBV9 to TRBJ2-1; weak D call: TRBD1 (6 bases). This CDR3 region has 15 residues. The germline V gene has CDR1 SGDLS and CDR2 YYNGEE. Trimming took off 0 bases at V and 5 bases at J, with 12 bases between the two ends. The CDR3 DNA follows: TGTGCCAGCAGCGTAGTCTCGGGACAAGACAATGAGCAGTTCTTC. Protein sequence: CASSVVSGQDNEQFF.

The rearrangement uses TRBV11-2 and TRBJ2-3, with D uncertain. This CDR3 is built from 11 residues. V shed 8 bases and J shed 3 bases, with 6 bases lying between them. The V gene's germline CDR1 is SGHAT and CDR2 FQNNGV. The CDR3 region has the DNA TGTGCCAGCTCCGAGACAGATACGCAGTATTTT. It encodes CASSETDTQYF.

The rearrangement uses TRBV29-1 and TRBJ2-1; possible D gene TRBD1, 5 bases. V was pared by 7 bases and J by 3 bases, with 13 bases between. This CDR3 has 13 amino acids. In germline, CDR1 is SQVTM, CDR2 ANQGSEA. The CDR3 is CSAPEDNYNEQFF. Here the CDR3 DNA reads TGCAGCGCCCCAGAGGACAACTACAATGAGCAGTTCTTC.

The chain couples TRBV9 to TRBJ2-7, with D unclear. Germline CDR1 reads SGDLS; CDR2 reads YYNGEE. The CDR3 has 14 amino acids. V lost 0 bases and J 3 bases, leaving 10 bases between the germline ends. CDR3 in DNA: TGTGCCAGCAGCGTAGGAGGTTCGGGCTACGAGCAGTACTTC. Translating it yields CASSVGGSGYEQYF.

This chain uses TRBV7-2 with TRBJ2-4; 7 bases are a match to TRBD2. The junction had 6 bases not matched to a gene; V was cut back by 2 bases and J by 8 bases. Germline V CDR1 and CDR2: SGHTA, FQGNSA. This CDR3 comprises 14 residues. CDR3 protein: CASSLWRERDIQYF. As DNA, the CDR3 is TGTGCCAGCAGCTTATGGCGGGAGAGGGACATTCAGTACTTC.

The chain couples TRBV19 to TRBJ1-4; D is uncertain. This CDR3 has 12 amino acids. CDR1 LNHDA and CDR2 SQIVND come from the germline V gene (reference sequence). Trimming took off 5 bases at V and 7 bases at J, with 8 bases between the two ends. The CDR3 nucleotides read TGTGCCAGTAGTGCGTATAGTGAAAAACTGTTTTTT. Protein: CASSAYSEKLFF.